Presented here are 31 T cell receptor beta chains from one specimen sequenced in a study of blood T cell repertoires in COVID-19. Repertoires were generated with immunoSEQ multiplex PCR, while TCRdb's copy carries only in-frame clones and drops some. This table holds 250,000 or so clones, roughly nine tenths found once. The specimen was peripheral blood. These receptors all come from a middle-aged woman who had recovered from COVID-19.

The chain uses TRBV29-1 and TRBJ2-2; TRBD2 matches at 7 bases. CDR3 length equals 14 residues. CDR1 is SQVTM, CDR2 ANQGSEA, per germline. J was trimmed by 4 bases and V by 4 bases; bases with no gene match: 6. The CDR3 DNA follows: TGCAGCGTTGGGGAGGTAGCGGGCACCGGGGAGCTGTTTTTT. Amino acid sequence: CSVGEVAGTGELFF.

The chain uses TRBV28 and TRBJ1-5; 7 positions agree with TRBD1. The V gene's germline CDR1 is MDHEN and CDR2 SYDVKM. The CDR3 is made up of 17 amino acids. Germline trimming cut 6 bases from V and 3 bases from J; bases unmatched to any gene: 14. CDR3: CASRTSLGGGYNQPQHF. CDR3 sequence (DNA): TGTGCCAGCAGAACCTCCCTTGGAGGGGGCTACAATCAGCCCCAGCATTTT.

J is TRBJ1-1 and V is TRBV10-3; tentatively, D is TRBD1 (6 bases). Trimming removed 0 bases from V and 3 bases from J, with 11 bases in between. The CDR3 spans 15 residues. CDR1 and CDR2 from the germline V gene are ENHRY and SYGVKD. The CDR3 loop is CAISESRGADTEAFF. DNA of the CDR3: TGTGCCATCAGTGAGTCTCGGGGGGCTGACACTGAAGCTTTCTTT.

The gene calls are TRBV7-9 and TRBJ2-3; 10 positions agree with TRBD2. The trim removed 1 base at V and 5 bases at J, leaving 6 bases unmatched. The CDR3 has 16 amino acids. The V gene's germline CDR1 is SEHNR and CDR2 FQNEAQ (reference sequence). The CDR3 DNA reads TGTGCCAGCAGCTTAGGGCTAGCGGGGGTTGGAGATACGCAGTATTTT. This encodes CASSLGLAGVGDTQYF.

The chain joins TRBV10-2 to TRBJ1-1, with a possible D match to TRBD1 (5 bases). The germline V gene has CDR1 WSHSY and CDR2 SAAADI. The ends were cut back, 3 bases at V and 5 bases at J, with 10 bases in the middle. CDR3 length: 13 residues. The CDR3 nucleotides are TGCGCCAGCAGTGAACAGGCAGGGACTGAAGCTTTCTTT. It codes for CASSEQAGTEAFF.

CDR3 DNA: TGTGCCAGCACCCCCGAGTCAACTAATGAAAAACTGTTTTTT. Its protein is CASTPESTNEKLFF. V gene TRBV6-5 combines with J gene TRBJ1-4; D ambiguous. Trimming took 7 bases from V and 0 from J, leaving 9 bases between them. This CDR3 comprises 14 residues. The V gene's germline CDR1 is MNHEY and CDR2 SVGAGI.

The rearrangement links TRBV7-7 to TRBJ2-1; D is unresolved. The ends were cut back, 5 bases at V and 6 bases at J, with 17 bases in the middle. This CDR3 is 15 amino acids long. In germline, CDR1 is SSHAT, CDR2 FNYEAQ (reference sequence). The CDR3 bases are TGTGCCAGCAGCCGAAGGCCGGAGACGGGCAATGAGCAGTTCTTC. Its translation: CASSRRPETGNEQFF.

This clone was detected once. The rearrangement uses TRBV7-8 and TRBJ1-6, with D unresolved. V lost 4 bases and J 10 bases, leaving 17 bases between the germline ends. Germline CDR1 reads SGHVS; CDR2 reads FQNEAQ. The length of the CDR3 is 15 residues. In DNA, the CDR3 is TGTGCCAGCAGCTCCATGAGAGGTCCGTTATCACCCCTCCACTTT. This codes for CASSSMRGPLSPLHF.

The CDR3 sequence: CASSRVPPGEGSAKNIQYF. CDR3 DNA sequence: TGTGCCAGTAGTAGGGTCCCACCAGGGGAGGGGTCGGCCAAAAACATTCAGTACTTC. The chain employs TRBV19 and TRBJ2-4; a weak D match, TRBD2 (7 bases). V was trimmed by 4 bases and J by 1 base, leaving 23 bases between them. The germline V gene encodes CDR1 LNHDA and CDR2 SQIVND (reference sequence). The CDR3 runs 19 residues.

J is TRBJ2-3 and V is TRBV18; TRBD1 might be the D (5 bases). Trimming stripped 1 base from V and 0 bases from J, with 26 bases between. The CDR3 has 21 residues. Germline CDR1 reads KGHSH; CDR2 reads LQKENI. The CDR3 coding sequence is TGTGCCAGCTCACCACGACGCTTGGGGCCCCCCCTGAACCCTAGCACAGATACGCAGTATTTT. Translated: CASSPRRLGPPLNPSTDTQYF.

The V and J genes are TRBV6-2 or TRBV6-3 and TRBJ1-2, with D possibly being TRBD1 (6 bases). V lost 2 bases and J 4 bases, leaving 8 bases between the germline ends. The CDR3 is made up of 13 amino acids. Germline V gene data show CDR1 as MNHEY and CDR2 as SVGEGT. Here the CDR3 DNA reads TGTGCCAGCAGTTACGGGACAAGCTATGGCTACACCTTC. Amino acids: CASSYGTSYGYTF.

Turning to this clone: The same CDR3 arises from other DNA sequences in this sample as well. The chain recombines TRBV19 with TRBJ1-2, with D perhaps matching TRBD1 (5 bases). Germline V gene sequence: CDR1 LNHDA, CDR2 SQIVND (reference sequence). The V gene lost 8 bases and the J gene lost 1 base, with 11 bases spanning the gap. The CDR3 sequence is 13 residues long. CDR3 loop: CASRTTVNYGYTF. DNA of the CDR3: TGTGCCAGTCGGACGACAGTTAACTATGGCTACACCTTC.

The chain is built from TRBV7-2 and TRBJ2-7; maybe TRBD2 (7 bases). The CDR3 sequence is 15 residues long. Trimming took off 5 bases at V and 2 bases at J, with 16 bases between the two ends. The germline gives CDR1 SGHTA, CDR2 FQGNSA. CDR3 loop: CASSPFGGGAYEQYF. CDR3 bases: TGTGCCAGCAGCCCCTTTGGGGGGGGCGCCTACGAGCAGTACTTC. The variable domain in full, with the rest retrieved from reference TRBV7-2 and TRBJ2-7, is GAGVSQSPSNKVTEKGKDVELRCDPISGHTALYWYRQSLGQGLEFLIYFQGNSAPDKSGLPSDRFSAERTGGSVSTLTIQRTQQEDSAVYLCASSPFGGGAYEQYFGPGTRLTVT.

The rearrangement uses TRBV12-5 and TRBJ2-3; D not resolved. This CDR3 spans 16 amino acids. From germline, CDR1 is LGHNT and CDR2 FRNRAP. V lost 0 bases to trimming and J lost 2 bases, with 12 bases between them. Here the CDR3 DNA reads TGTGCTAGTGGTTTGGTACTGAGAGTCGCCACAGATACGCAGTATTTT. Protein: CASGLVLRVATDTQYF.

The rearrangement joins TRBV5-6 to TRBJ2-5; the D gene is possibly TRBD2 (5 bases). The CDR3 covers 15 residues. V lost 3 bases to trimming and J lost 2 bases, with 14 bases between them. Germline assignment: CDR1 SGHDT and CDR2 YYEEEE. The CDR3 protein is CASSWTSGIQETQYF. CDR3 DNA sequence: TGTGCCAGCAGCTGGACCTCGGGGATACAAGAGACCCAGTACTTC.

The chain's CDR3 is CSVEDGRTGGLGGYTF. DNA for the CDR3: TGCAGCGTTGAAGACGGTAGGACAGGGGGTTTAGGGGGCTACACCTTC. The V call is TRBV29-1, the J call TRBJ1-2; 10 bases align to TRBD1. J lost 8 bases, V lost 0 bases, and 12 bases had no gene match. Germline-derived CDR1 and CDR2 are SQVTM and ANQGSEA. This CDR3 is built from 16 residues.

This rearrangement joins TRBV28 to TRBJ2-7; the match to TRBD1 covers 9 bases. The CDR3 consists of 15 residues. V lost 2 bases to trimming and J lost 2 bases; unmatched junction nucleotides: 4. Looked up from germline, CDR1 is MDHEN and CDR2 is SYDVKM. Here the CDR3 reads CASSLLGTGTYEQYF. As DNA, the CDR3 is TGTGCCAGCAGTTTACTCGGGACAGGGACCTACGAGCAGTACTTC.

V gene TRBV19 combines with J gene TRBJ1-1; no clear D. Germline assignment: CDR1 LNHDA and CDR2 SQIVND (reference sequence). V was cut by 3 bases and J by 4 bases, with 9 bases left in between. This CDR3 comprises 13 residues. CDR3 coding DNA: TGTGCCAGTAGTATGGGAGGTAGCACTGAAGCTTTCTTT. This translates into CASSMGGSTEAFF.

This chain's CDR3 is CASSQDLQEPGTVNEKLFF. Written as DNA, the CDR3 is TGTGCCAGCAGCCAAGATCTACAAGAGCCCGGGACAGTTAATGAAAAACTGTTTTTT. V is TRBV3-1 (or the pseudogene TRBV3-2) and J is TRBJ1-4, with TRBD1 matching over 7 bases. CDR3 size: 19 residues. Germline assignment: CDR1 LGHDT and CDR2 YNNKEL (reference sequence). The V and J ends lost 0 bases and 4 bases, in that order; junction bases with no gene match: 14.

The chain is built from TRBV5-1 and TRBJ1-1; maybe TRBD1 (5 bases). Germline V gene data show CDR1 as SGHRS and CDR2 as YFSETQ. The CDR3 sequence is 14 residues long. V was trimmed by 2 bases and J by 1 base, leaving 9 bases between them. CDR3 nucleotides: TGCGCCAGCAGCTTATCTAGGGGGAACACTGAAGCTTTCTTT. It translates to CASSLSRGNTEAFF. Full variable domain (missing parts from reference TRBV5-1 and TRBJ1-1): KAGVTQTPRYLIKTRGQQVTLSCSPISGHRSVSWYQQTPGQGLQFLFEYFSETQRNKGNFPGRFSGRQFSNSRSEMNVSTLELGDSALYLCASSLSRGNTEAFFGQGTRLTVV.

The chain has TRBV11-1 and TRBJ2-7; TRBD1 agrees at 8 bases. Looked up from germline, CDR1 is SGHAT and CDR2 is FQDESV (reference sequence). Losses at the gene ends were 1 base for V and 4 bases for J; bases not matched to a gene: 3. The CDR3 has 14 amino acids. CDR3 amino acids: CASSLGQGAYEQYF. In DNA, the CDR3 is TGTGCCAGCAGCTTAGGTCAGGGGGCATACGAGCAGTACTTC.

The chain is built from TRBV19 and TRBJ1-3, with 8 bases matching TRBD1. The CDR3 is 13 amino acids. Unmatched junction bases numbered 6, after V lost 5 bases and J lost 9 bases. Germline V gives CDR1 LNHDA, CDR2 SQIVND (reference sequence). The CDR3, as DNA: TGTGCCAGTAGTCCGGACAGGGTGGCCACCATATATTTT. Its translation is CASSPDRVATIYF. The whole variable domain, filled in from reference TRBV19 and TRBJ1-3, reads DGGITQSPKYLFRKEGQNVTLSCEQNLNHDAMYWYRQDPGQGLRLIYYSQIVNDFQKGDIAEGYSVSREKKESFPLTVTSAQKNPTAFYLCASSPDRVATIYFGEGSWLTVV.

CDR3 nucleotides: TGTGCCAGCAGCTTATTAGCGGGAGACGGCACAGATACGCAGTATTTT. Residues: CASSLLAGDGTDTQYF. The V gene is TRBV11-2, the J gene TRBJ2-3; 9 positions match TRBD2. This CDR3 has 16 residues. Germline assignment: CDR1 SGHAT and CDR2 FQNNGV. Losses at the gene ends were 2 bases for V and 1 base for J; bases not matched to a gene: 4.

The chain employs TRBV27 and TRBJ2-1; tentative D call: TRBD1 (5 bases). Germline values: CDR1 MNHEY, CDR2 SMNVEV (reference sequence). The CDR3 spans 14 residues. V dropped 2 bases and J dropped 4 bases, with 9 bases sitting between them. CDR3 protein: CASSLQGAYNEQFF. The CDR3 region has the DNA TGTGCCAGCAGTTTACAGGGCGCTTACAATGAGCAGTTCTTC.

This clone was seen only a few times. The chain recombines TRBV19 with TRBJ1-5; 7 bases map to TRBD1. Germline lookup yields CDR1 LNHDA and CDR2 SQIVND (reference sequence). Trimming cost V 7 bases and J 6 bases; bases outside gene matches: 15. The CDR3 extends over 16 amino acids. The CDR3 DNA reads as TGTGCCAGTATCGCCAGTAACAGGGGCCGGGGTCAGCCCCAGCATTTT. Its protein product is CASIASNRGRGQPQHF.

The chain's CDR3 is CASSPPGTSLNEQFF. The CDR3 nucleotides read TGTGCCAGCTCACCTCCCGGGACTAGTCTCAATGAGCAGTTCTTC. The V gene is TRBV18, the J gene TRBJ2-1; TRBD2 matches at 8 bases. Germline CDR1 is KGHSH and CDR2 is LQKENI. The CDR3 extends over 15 amino acids. V dropped 3 bases and J dropped 6; count of bases not matched to a gene: 7.

The CDR3 loop reads CASSDLGASTGELFF. The DNA of the CDR3 is TGTGCCAGCAGTGACTTAGGGGCCAGCACCGGGGAGCTGTTTTTT. J is TRBJ2-2 and V is TRBV6-4; D is perhaps TRBD1 (5 bases). In germline, CDR1 is MRHNA, CDR2 SNTAGT. V lost 1 base and J 4 bases, leaving 10 bases between the germline ends. The length of the CDR3 is 15 residues.

The gene calls are TRBV11-3 and TRBJ2-3; D perhaps matches TRBD2 (5 bases). Trimming pared 2 bases from V and 3 bases from J, leaving 9 bases between. The germline gives CDR1 SGHNT, CDR2 YENEEA. This CDR3 is 14 amino acids long. The CDR3 spells CASSLLTGTDTQYF. CDR3 DNA: TGTGCCAGCAGCTTATTAACGGGGACAGATACGCAGTATTTT.

V is TRBV4-1 and J is TRBJ1-3, with D tentatively TRBD1 (5 bases). The CDR3 runs to 15 residues. Germline values: CDR1 MGHRA, CDR2 YSYEKL. Deletions cut 1 base from V and 7 bases from J, with 14 bases between. The CDR3 DNA is TGCGCCAGCAGCCAAGTAGAGGCGCCAGGGAACACCATATATTTT. Translation: CASSQVEAPGNTIYF.

The chain combines TRBV5-1 with TRBJ1-1; D gene ambiguous. Germline V lookup: CDR1 SGHRS, CDR2 YFSETQ. The CDR3 is made up of 16 amino acids. V gave up 1 base and J gave up 0 bases, with 13 bases separating them. CDR3 nucleotides: TGCGCCAGCAGCTTGAATCGGTTTTCGGTGAACACTGAAGCTTTCTTT. It codes for CASSLNRFSVNTEAFF.

The J gene is TRBJ2-1, the V gene TRBV28; D is perhaps TRBD1 (6 bases). The V gene lost 1 base and the J gene lost 4 bases, with 11 bases spanning the gap. This CDR3 has 15 amino acids. Looked up from germline, CDR1 is MDHEN and CDR2 is SYDVKM. DNA of the CDR3: TGTGCCAGCAGTTTATCGACAGGCACATACAATGAGCAGTTCTTC. Translation gives CASSLSTGTYNEQFF.